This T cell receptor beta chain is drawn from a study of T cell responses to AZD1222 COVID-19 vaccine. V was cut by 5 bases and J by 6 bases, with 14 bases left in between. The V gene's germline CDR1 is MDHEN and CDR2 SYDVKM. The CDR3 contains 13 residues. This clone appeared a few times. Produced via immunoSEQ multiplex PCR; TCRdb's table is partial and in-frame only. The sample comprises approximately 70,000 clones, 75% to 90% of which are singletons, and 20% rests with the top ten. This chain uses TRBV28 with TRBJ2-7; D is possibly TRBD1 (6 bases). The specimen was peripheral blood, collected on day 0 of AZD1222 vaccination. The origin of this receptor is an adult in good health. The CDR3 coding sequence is TGTGCCAGCAGTACTCAGGGGTTCCGCGAGCAGTACTTC. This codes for CASSTQGFREQYF.